The 4 T cell receptor beta chains in this list originate from one sample, sequenced in a study of T-cell memory formation after mild COVID-19. TCRdb reprocessed the 5' RACE reads via MiXCR and lists one record per CDR3 protein. Of hundreds of thousands of distinct CDR3 sequences listed, 28% are singletons. The sample comprised PBMCs or a T cell subset sorted from them (not recorded which). Receptors were obtained from an adult woman who had mild COVID-19 (a few samples of this study predate the infection). Cell type and time point are not known.

Many counts were recorded for this clonotype. The CDR3 nucleotides are TGTGCCAGCAGCTTGAGAGATACGCAGTATTTT. Translated, it gives CASSLRDTQYF. The rearrangement uses TRBV12-3 or TRBV12-4 and TRBJ2-3, with unresolved D. V shed 6 bases and J shed 5 bases, with 6 bases lying between them. The CDR3 is made up of 11 amino acids.

This clonotype was found a few times. The chain couples TRBV9 to TRBJ2-7, with 7 bases aligning to TRBD2. Losses at the gene ends were 2 bases for V and 4 bases for J; bases not matched to a gene: 9. The CDR3 sequence is 15 residues long. Germline V gene data show CDR1 as SGDLS and CDR2 as YYNGEE. The CDR3 protein is CASSVTPGGEYEQYF. CDR3 bases: TGTGCCAGCAGCGTGACCCCGGGGGGAGAATACGAGCAGTACTTC.

There are a few counts of this clonotype. This chain joins TRBV5-1 and TRBJ2-1; D ambiguous. This CDR3 has 12 amino acids. Germline V gene lookup returns CDR1 SGHRS and CDR2 YFSETQ. Trimming cost V 0 bases and J 10 bases, with 8 bases left between them. The chain's CDR3 is CASSLGRWEQFF. CDR3 DNA sequence: TGCGCCAGCAGCTTGGGCCGATGGGAGCAGTTCTTC.

V is TRBV5-4 and J is TRBJ2-7; 9 bases fit TRBD1. The CDR3 length is 13 residues. From germline, CDR1 is SGHNT and CDR2 YYREEE (reference sequence). J lost 6 bases, V lost 1 base, and 2 bases had no gene match. Written as DNA, the CDR3 is TGTGCCAGCAGCTTGAGGGACAGGGCCGAGCAGTACTTC. Encoded protein: CASSLRDRAEQYF.